Listed here are 2 T cell receptor beta chains from one sample, sequenced in a study of blood T cell repertoires in COVID-19. TCRdb's copy holds only in-frame clones and misses some; the assay was immunoSEQ multiplex PCR. Of about 400,000 clones detected, approximately 91% appear once; the ten largest clones hold approximately 2.1%. Sequencing was done on a sample of PBMCs or T cells enriched from blood (not recorded which). These receptor sequences come from a woman aged 40 to 50 with acute COVID-19.

The chain uses TRBV5-5 and TRBJ1-2, with D possibly being TRBD1 (6 bases). V was pared by 1 base and J by 5 bases, with 12 bases between. The germline CDR1 and CDR2 sequences are SGHKS and YYEKEE (reference sequence). The CDR3 totals 14 residues. CDR3 sequence: CASSLSGTSYGYTF. Here the CDR3 DNA reads TGTGCCAGCAGCTTGTCCGGGACAAGTTATGGCTACACCTTC. Using reference TRBV5-5 and TRBJ1-2 for the parts outside the CDR3, the full variable domain is DAGVTQSPTHLIKTRGQQVTLRCSPISGHKSVSWYQQVLGQGPQFIFQYYEKEERGRGNFPDRFSARQFPNYSSELNVNALLLGDSALYLCASSLSGTSYGYTFGSGTRLTVV.

Notes on this clone: Other DNA variants within this sample encode the same CDR3. The gene calls are TRBV19 and TRBJ1-2, with D unresolved. The CDR3 is 13 residues long. CDR1 LNHDA and CDR2 SQIVND come from the germline V gene (reference sequence). The V end was cut by 0 bases, the J end by 5 bases, with 7 bases between. The CDR3 here is CASSIDPGYGYTF. The CDR3 DNA follows: TGTGCCAGTAGTATAGACCCGGGGTATGGCTACACCTTC.